This TCR beta chain originates from a study of CXCR3-negative and CXCR3-positive naive CD8 T cells. Study summary: Every library held about 1.5 +/- 0.3 million TRB reads, and the total came to around 130 million. Study results and limitations: CXCR3-positive naive cells carried more hydrophobic TRB CDR3s than CXCR3-negative ones. TRB CDR3 properties served as the basis for inferring TCR strength, and surface CD5 was comparable between naive subsets. High diversity, comparable across both naive subsets, contrasted with much lower diversity in memory CD8+ cells.

UMI-tagged TRB cDNA libraries were built via 5' RACE. TCRdb re-called the 5' RACE reads and catalogs CDR3 proteins one per entry, DNA excluded. In total, the table holds nearly 90,000 distinct CDR3 sequences. The CDR3 has 15 amino acids. As concerns this clonotype: Its antigen is not known.

Sorts performed in triplicate captured 300,000 cells each from every CD8+ T cell subset. This receptor was obtained from a human donor in good health. Some clones in this sample may be carry-over from other donors' samples. The specimen sequenced was naive CXCR3+ CD8+ T cells from blood. Subset here: CD45RO-CCR7+CD27+CD95- naive CD8+ T cells expressing CXCR3 (TNR3+). The J gene is TRBJ2-1, the V gene TRBV12-3 or TRBV12-4; lacking DNA, the TRBD2 call made by TCRdb goes unchecked. The CDR3 sequence: CASSFHSGTYNEQFF.